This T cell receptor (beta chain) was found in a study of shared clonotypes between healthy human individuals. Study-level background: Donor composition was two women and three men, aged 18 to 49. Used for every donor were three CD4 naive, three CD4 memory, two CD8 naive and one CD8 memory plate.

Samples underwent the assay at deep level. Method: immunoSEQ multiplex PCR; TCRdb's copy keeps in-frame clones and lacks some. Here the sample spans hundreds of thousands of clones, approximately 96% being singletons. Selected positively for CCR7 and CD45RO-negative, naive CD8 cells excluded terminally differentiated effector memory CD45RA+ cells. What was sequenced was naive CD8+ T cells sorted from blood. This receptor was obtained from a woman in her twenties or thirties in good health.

The CDR3 sequence: CASSLFRGPTEQYF. Here the CDR3 DNA reads TGTGCCAGCAGTTTATTTCGGGGGCCTACGGAGCAGTACTTC. The chain employs TRBV27 and TRBJ2-7, with D perhaps TRBD1 or TRBD2 (6 bases each). The CDR3 has 14 residues. V shed 1 base and J shed 7 bases, with 14 bases lying between them. Looked up from germline, CDR1 is MNHEY and CDR2 is SMNVEV (reference sequence).